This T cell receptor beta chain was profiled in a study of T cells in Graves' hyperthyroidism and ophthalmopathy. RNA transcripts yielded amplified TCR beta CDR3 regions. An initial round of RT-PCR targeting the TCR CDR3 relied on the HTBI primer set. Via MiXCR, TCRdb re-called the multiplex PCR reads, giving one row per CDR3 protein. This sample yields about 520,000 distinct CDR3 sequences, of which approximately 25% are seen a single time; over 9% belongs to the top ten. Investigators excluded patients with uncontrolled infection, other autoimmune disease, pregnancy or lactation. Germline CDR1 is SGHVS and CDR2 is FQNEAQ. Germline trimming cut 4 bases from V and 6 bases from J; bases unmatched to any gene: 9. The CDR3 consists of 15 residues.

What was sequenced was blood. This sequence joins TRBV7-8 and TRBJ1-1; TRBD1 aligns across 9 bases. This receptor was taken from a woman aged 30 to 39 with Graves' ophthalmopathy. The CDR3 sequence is CASSSDRGVDAEAFF. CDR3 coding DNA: TGTGCCAGCAGCTCCGACAGGGGGGTGGACGCTGAAGCTTTCTTT.